This TCR beta chain was observed in a study of blood T cell repertoires in COVID-19. The overall study: COVID-19 samples collected from the United States, Italy and Spain covered acute and convalescent phases.

In the original processing: Nucleated cell number was recorded as an estimate derived from reference gene primer amplification. TCRdb's copy holds only in-frame clones and misses some; the assay was immunoSEQ multiplex PCR. For V, J and clone size, that table is used; D and trimming come from the DNA. Of 110,000 to 150,000 clones listed, about 80% were seen once; the top ten hold more than 8.5%. V shed 5 bases and J shed 1 base, with 5 bases lying between them. Germline CDR1 and CDR2: SGHNT and YENEEA. The CDR3 sequence is 13 residues long. Residents of over 20 US areas, aged roughly 18 to 89 years, made up the participants.

Sequenced material: PBMCs or T cells enriched from blood (not recorded which). V usage is TRBV11-3 and J usage is TRBJ2-2; D gene uncertain. The sequence derives from a man aged 50 to 59 who had recovered from COVID-19. The CDR3 DNA follows: TGTGCCAGCAGCCTAAAGAACACCGGGGAGCTGTTTTTT. It yields the protein CASSLKNTGELFF.